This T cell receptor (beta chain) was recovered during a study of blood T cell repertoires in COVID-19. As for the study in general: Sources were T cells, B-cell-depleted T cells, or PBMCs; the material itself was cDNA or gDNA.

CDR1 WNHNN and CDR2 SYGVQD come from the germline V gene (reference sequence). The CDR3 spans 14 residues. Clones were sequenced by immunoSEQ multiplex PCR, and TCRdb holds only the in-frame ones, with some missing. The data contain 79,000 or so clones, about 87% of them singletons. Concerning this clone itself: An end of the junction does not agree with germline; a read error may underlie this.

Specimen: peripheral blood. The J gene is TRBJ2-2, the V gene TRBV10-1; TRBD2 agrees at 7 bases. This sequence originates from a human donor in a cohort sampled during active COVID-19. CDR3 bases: TGCGCCAGCAGTGAGTCGAGAGCGACGGGGGGGCTGTTTTTT. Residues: CASSESRATGGLFF.